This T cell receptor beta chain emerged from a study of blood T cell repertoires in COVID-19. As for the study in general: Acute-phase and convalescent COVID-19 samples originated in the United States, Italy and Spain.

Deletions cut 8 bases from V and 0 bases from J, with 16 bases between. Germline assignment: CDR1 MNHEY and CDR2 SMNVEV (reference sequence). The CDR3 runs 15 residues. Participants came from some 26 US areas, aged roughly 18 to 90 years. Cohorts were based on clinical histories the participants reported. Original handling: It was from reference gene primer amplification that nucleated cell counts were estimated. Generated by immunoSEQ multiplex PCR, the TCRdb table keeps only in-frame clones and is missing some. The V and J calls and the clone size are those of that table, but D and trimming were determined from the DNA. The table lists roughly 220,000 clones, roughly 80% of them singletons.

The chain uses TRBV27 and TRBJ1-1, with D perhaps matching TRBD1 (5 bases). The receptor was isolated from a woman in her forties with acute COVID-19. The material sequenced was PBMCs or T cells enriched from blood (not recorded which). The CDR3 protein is CASAEGPPMNTEAFF. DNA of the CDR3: TGTGCCAGCGCGGAGGGGCCCCCAATGAACACTGAAGCTTTCTTT.